This T cell receptor (beta chain) derives from a study of T-cell reconstitution after alpha-beta-depleted transplantation in children. TCRbeta library preparation incorporated unique molecular identifiers. TCRdb fed the PCR reads into MiXCR, producing one record per CDR3 protein. The sample includes fewer than 1 million distinct CDR3 sequences, 16% of them seen just once. This clonotype was counted ten times or more. The antigen remains undetermined. Regarding the study as a whole: The high TCRbeta diversity at day 60 in some patients came from surviving recipient T cells and thymic progenitors. Expanded clones from the graft, numbering several hundred, reportedly supplied alpha-beta T cells about two months after transplant. One year post-transplant, T-cell counts and diversity were largely derived from T cells produced anew.

The receptor's source is a male patient between 5 and 17 years old who had a stem cell transplant for acute lymphoblastic leukemia, so the T cells may come from the graft donor. Sequences were derived from PBMCs, mostly from graft donor cells, sampled 360 days after TCRalphabeta/CD19-depleted stem cell transplant.

CDR3 DNA: TGTGCCAGCAGTTTAGCGCTAACGGGGGGCGGGTATAGCAATCAGCCCCAGCATTTT. Translating it yields CASSLALTGGGYSNQPQHF. The rearrangement uses TRBV12-3 or TRBV12-4 and TRBJ1-5; TRBD1 is a possible D gene (6 bases). V was clipped by 0 bases and J by 0 bases, with 18 bases between them. The CDR3 covers 19 residues.